This T cell receptor (beta chain) derives from a study of blood T cell repertoires in COVID-19. Study in general: From the United States, Italy and Spain came samples of acute and convalescent COVID-19.

V was pared by 2 bases and J by 0 bases, with 7 bases of the junction left unmatched. The germline CDR1 and CDR2 sequences are ENHRY and SYGVKD. The CDR3 loop spans 19 amino acids. Original processing notes: Using reference gene primer amplification, nucleated cell counts were estimated. The method was immunoSEQ multiplex PCR; TCRdb's version includes in-frame clones alone and lacks a portion of them. For V, J and clone size, that table is used; D and trimming come from the DNA. Of fewer than 25,000 clones detected, approximately 91% appear once; the ten largest clones hold roughly 7.5%. The material sequenced was peripheral blood. The sequence was obtained from a man aged 70-80 years with active COVID-19. The rearrangement uses TRBV10-3 and TRBJ2-1, with 13 bases fitting TRBD2. The CDR3: CAISEGLAGAISSYNEQFF. The CDR3 coding sequence is TGTGCCATCAGTGAGGGACTAGCGGGAGCGATAAGCTCCTACAATGAGCAGTTCTTC.